The 17 T cell receptor beta chains listed next were all sequenced from one sample in a study of vaccination effects on CD4 cells after COVID-19. In the ViraFEST assay, antigen-specific CD4+ clonotypes were identified by expansion after peptide-pool stimulation. Cultured cells yielded isolated CD4+ T cells after 10 days. Recipients of the vaccine had no prior SARS-CoV-2 infection and negative nucleocapsid antibodies. TCRdb's copy holds only in-frame clones and misses some; the assay was immunoSEQ multiplex PCR. This sample has tens of thousands of clones, with roughly 74% found just once. For these TCRs, the target antigens are not known. The sequenced sample was CD4+ T cells from PBMCs cultured with HCoV-NL63 spike peptides, obtained before COVID-19 vaccination. The source of these receptors is a human donor who received a COVID-19 vaccine.

Here the CDR3 DNA reads TGTGCCAGCATCAGGACGGGGGACACTGAAGCTTTCTTT. Protein: CASIRTGDTEAFF. This chain links TRBV5-6 with TRBJ1-1, with D possibly TRBD1 on 5 matching bases. V lost 6 bases and J 3 bases, leaving 12 bases between the germline ends. The CDR3 extends over 13 amino acids. In germline, CDR1 is SGHDT, CDR2 YYEEEE.

The chain combines TRBV10-3 with TRBJ1-1, with D maybe TRBD1 (5 bases). The CDR3 covers 14 residues. Germline CDR1 is ENHRY and CDR2 is SYGVKD. The germline V and J ends were trimmed by 7 bases and 5 bases, with 17 bases remaining between them. For the CDR3, the DNA is TGTGCCATCAAGGCGAGCGGGGGGAGTACTGAAGCTTTCTTT. Encoded protein: CAIKASGGSTEAFF.

This rearrangement joins TRBV11-2 to TRBJ2-7; TRBD2 matches at 8 bases. Germline V gene lookup returns CDR1 SGHAT and CDR2 FQNNGV. V shed 2 bases and J 3 bases; nucleotides not matched to a gene: 9. The CDR3 covers 16 residues. CDR3 sequence reads: CASSLSLRGVNYEQYV. The CDR3 DNA reads as TGTGCCAGCAGCTTATCTTTGCGGGGGGTCAACTACGAGCAGTACGTC.

The rearrangement joins TRBV5-1 to TRBJ2-1; possible D gene TRBD2, 5 bases. V was cut by 7 bases and J by 1 base, with 12 bases left in between. The CDR3 has 14 amino acids. Germline CDR1 SGHRS, CDR2 YFSETQ. The CDR3 sequence: CASSIASSYNEQFF. In nucleotides, the CDR3 is TGCGCCAGCTCTATAGCGTCGTCCTACAATGAGCAGTTCTTC.

This rearrangement joins TRBV5-1 to TRBJ2-5; D tentatively reads TRBD1 or TRBD2 (5 bases each). The V gene lost 0 bases and the J gene lost 5 bases, with 11 bases spanning the gap. The V gene's germline CDR1 is SGHRS and CDR2 YFSETQ. The CDR3 spans 14 residues. The chain's CDR3 is CASSLEGSGETQYF. As DNA, the CDR3 is TGCGCCAGCAGCTTGGAGGGGTCGGGGGAGACCCAGTACTTC.

This sequence joins TRBV24-1 and TRBJ2-3, with D perhaps TRBD2 (7 bases). The V end was cut by 4 bases, the J end by 6 bases, with 13 bases between. The CDR3 runs to 14 residues. Germline-derived CDR1 and CDR2 are KGHDR and SFDVKD. CDR3 bases: TGTGCCACCAGTGAAGGGGGGGGAGTGGATACGCAGTATTTT. It specifies CATSEGGGVDTQYF.

This clone has just a few counts. This chain uses TRBV6-5 with TRBJ2-7; no clear D gene. CDR3 length: 13 amino acids. Trimming removed 2 bases from V and 6 bases from J, with 11 bases in between. Germline V gene sequence: CDR1 MNHEY, CDR2 SVGAGI. This CDR3 reads CASSYSRRSEQYV. The CDR3 DNA is TGTGCCAGCAGTTACAGTAGAAGGTCCGAGCAGTACGTC.

The chain uses TRBV3-1 (or the pseudogene TRBV3-2) and TRBJ2-5; 7 positions agree with TRBD1. The length of the CDR3 is 15 residues. CDR1 and CDR2 (germline): LGHDT, YNNKEL (reference sequence). J gave up 5 bases and V 2 bases, and 8 bases lay outside the gene matches. This CDR3 reads CASSQSTGKGETQYF. For the CDR3, the DNA is TGTGCCAGCAGCCAATCGACAGGGAAAGGGGAGACCCAGTACTTC.

The V call is TRBV27, the J call TRBJ1-2; 10 bases fit TRBD1. This CDR3 is built from 19 residues. V lost 5 bases to trimming and J lost 4 bases; unmatched junction nucleotides: 19. Germline CDR1 and CDR2: MNHEY and SMNVEV (reference sequence). The CDR3 DNA reads as TGTGCCAGCAGTCCAAGGCCCCAGACAGGGGGCATACACGGCTATGGCTACACCTTC. Encoded protein: CASSPRPQTGGIHGYGYTF.

CDR3 bases: TGCGCCAGCGCTGGACAGGAGACCCAGTACTTC. Encoded protein: CASAGQETQYF. The chain joins TRBV5-1 to TRBJ2-5; a possible D gene is TRBD1 (6 bases). Trimming shortened V by 7 bases and J by 5 bases, and 9 bases separated the two germline ends. Germline lookup yields CDR1 SGHRS and CDR2 YFSETQ. The CDR3 has 11 amino acids.

The CDR3 here is CATSPDRAGGYTF. CDR3 sequence (DNA): TGTGCCACCTCCCCCGACAGGGCTGGTGGCTACACCTTC. The chain carries TRBV25-1 and TRBJ1-2; 7 bases map to TRBD1. The CDR3 sequence is 13 residues long. Germline lookup yields CDR1 MGHDK and CDR2 SYGVNS. V shed 10 bases, J shed 7 bases, and the junction held 12 bases outside the gene matches.

The chain combines TRBV24-1 with TRBJ2-7; D gene ambiguous. The V end was cut by 5 bases, the J end by 3 bases, with 13 bases between. This CDR3 spans 14 amino acids. Germline V gene sequence: CDR1 KGHDR, CDR2 SFDVKD. The DNA of the CDR3 is TGTGCCACCAGTGCCCACTCGGGTAACTACGAGCAGTACGTC. Its protein is CATSAHSGNYEQYV.

The table lists this clone with a count of one. The genes are TRBV2 and TRBJ1-6; no firm D call. Germline lookup yields CDR1 SNHLY and CDR2 FYNNEI. CDR3 size: 16 residues. Trimming stripped 2 bases from V and 0 bases from J, with 8 bases between. This CDR3 is CASSESGFSYNSPLHF. The DNA for the CDR3 is TGTGCCAGCAGTGAATCGGGGTTCTCCTATAATTCACCCCTCCACTTT.

This clone was seen a few times. V usage is TRBV5-4 and J usage is TRBJ2-1, with 13 bases matching TRBD2. Trimming at V came to 4 bases and at J to 5 bases, leaving 3 bases not matched to a gene. CDR1 SGHNT and CDR2 YYREEE come from the germline V gene (reference sequence). There are 15 residues in the CDR3. CDR3 bases: TGTGCCAGCAGCCAGGGACTAGCGGGGAACAATGAGCAGTTCTTC. Its translation is CASSQGLAGNNEQFF. The complete variable domain, with remaining parts taken from reference TRBV5-4 and TRBJ2-1, reads ETGVTQSPTHLIKTRGQQVTLRCSSQSGHNTVSWYQQALGQGPQFIFQYYREEENGRGNFPPRFSGLQFPNYSSELNVNALELDDSALYLCASSQGLAGNNEQFFGPGTRLTVL.

V usage is TRBV29-1 and J usage is TRBJ2-5, with D perhaps TRBD2 (6 bases). Trimming pared 4 bases from V and 5 bases from J, leaving 8 bases between. The CDR3 is 11 residues long. From germline, CDR1 is SQVTM and CDR2 ANQGSEA. CDR3 in DNA: TGCAGCGTTGGGAGGGAGGAGACCCAGTACTTC. It yields the protein CSVGREETQYF.

This sequence joins TRBV4-3 and TRBJ2-3, with 12 positions matching TRBD2. The trim removed 4 bases at V and 2 bases at J, leaving 13 bases unmatched. CDR1 and CDR2 (germline): LGHNA, YSLEER. The CDR3 spans 19 residues. The CDR3 DNA sequence: TGCGCCAGCAGCCGATACACCGCACTAGCGGGGGGACCCACAGATACGCAGTATTTT. This translates into CASSRYTALAGGPTDTQYF.

The chain uses TRBV30 and TRBJ2-3; TRBD2 might be the D (7 bases). V lost 2 bases and J lost 4, with 13 bases in between. Per the germline V gene, CDR1 is GTSNPN and CDR2 is SVGIG (reference sequence). The CDR3 runs to 14 residues. The CDR3 DNA reads as TGTGCCTGGAGTACCGGGGGGCGGTCAGATACGCAGTATTTT. It encodes CAWSTGGRSDTQYF. Full variable domain (missing parts from reference TRBV30 and TRBJ2-3): SQTIHQWPATLVQPVGSPLSLECTVEGTSNPNLYWYRQAAGRGLQLLFYSVGIGQISSEVPQNLSASRPQDRQFILSSKKLLLSDSGFYLCAWSTGGRSDTQYFGPGTRLTVL.